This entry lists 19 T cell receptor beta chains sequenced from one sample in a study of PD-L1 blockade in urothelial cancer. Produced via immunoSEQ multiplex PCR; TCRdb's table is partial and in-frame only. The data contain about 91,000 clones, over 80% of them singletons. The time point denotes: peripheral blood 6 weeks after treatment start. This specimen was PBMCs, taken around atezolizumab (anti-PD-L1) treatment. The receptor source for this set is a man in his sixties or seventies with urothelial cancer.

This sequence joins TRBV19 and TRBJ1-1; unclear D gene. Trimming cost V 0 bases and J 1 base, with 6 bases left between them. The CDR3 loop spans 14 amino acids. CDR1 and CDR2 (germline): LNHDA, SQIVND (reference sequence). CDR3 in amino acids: CASSIDVANTEAFF. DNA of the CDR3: TGTGCCAGTAGTATAGACGTGGCGAACACTGAAGCTTTCTTT.

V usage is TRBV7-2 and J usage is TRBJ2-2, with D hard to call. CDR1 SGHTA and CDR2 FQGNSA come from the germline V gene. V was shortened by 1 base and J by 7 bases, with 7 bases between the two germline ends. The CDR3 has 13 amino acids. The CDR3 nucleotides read TGTGCCAGCAGCTTAGACCGGAGCGGGGAGCTGTTTTTT. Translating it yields CASSLDRSGELFF.

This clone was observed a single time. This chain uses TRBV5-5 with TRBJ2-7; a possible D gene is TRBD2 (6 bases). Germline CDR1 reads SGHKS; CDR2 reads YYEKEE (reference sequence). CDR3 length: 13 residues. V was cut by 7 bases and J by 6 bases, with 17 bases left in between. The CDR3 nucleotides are TGTGCCAGCTACCCGGCGGGGACGGGCGAGCAGTACTTC. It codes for CASYPAGTGEQYF.

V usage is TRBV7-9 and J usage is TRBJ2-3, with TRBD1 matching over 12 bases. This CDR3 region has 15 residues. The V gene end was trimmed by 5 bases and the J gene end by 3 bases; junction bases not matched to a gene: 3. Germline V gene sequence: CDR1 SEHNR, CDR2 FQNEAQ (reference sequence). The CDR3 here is CASSPGQGATDTQYF. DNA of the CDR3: TGTGCCAGCAGCCCGGGACAGGGGGCTACAGATACGCAGTATTTT.

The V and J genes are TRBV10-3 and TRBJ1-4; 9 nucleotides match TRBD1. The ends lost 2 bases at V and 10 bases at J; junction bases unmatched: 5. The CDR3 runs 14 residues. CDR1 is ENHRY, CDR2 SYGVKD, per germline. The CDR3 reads CAISETGGAGKLFF. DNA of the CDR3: TGTGCCATCAGTGAGACAGGGGGCGCCGGAAAACTGTTTTTT.

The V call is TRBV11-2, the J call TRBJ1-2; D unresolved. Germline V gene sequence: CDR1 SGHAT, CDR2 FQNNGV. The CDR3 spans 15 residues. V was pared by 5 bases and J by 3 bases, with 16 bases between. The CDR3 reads CASSLGITNDYGYTF. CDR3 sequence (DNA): TGTGCCAGCAGCCTAGGGATAACTAACGACTATGGCTACACCTTC.

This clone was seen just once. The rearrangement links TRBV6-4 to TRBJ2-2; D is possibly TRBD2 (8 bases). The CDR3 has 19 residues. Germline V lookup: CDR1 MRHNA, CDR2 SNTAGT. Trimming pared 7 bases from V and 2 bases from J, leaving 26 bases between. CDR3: CASMEDRSLAGPNTGELFF. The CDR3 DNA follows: TGTGCCAGCATGGAGGACAGGAGTTTAGCGGGACCCAACACCGGGGAGCTGTTTTTT.

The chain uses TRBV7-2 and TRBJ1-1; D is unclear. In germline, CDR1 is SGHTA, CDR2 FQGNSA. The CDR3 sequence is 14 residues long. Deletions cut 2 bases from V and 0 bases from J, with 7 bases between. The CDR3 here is CASSLKRLNTEAFF. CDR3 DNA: TGTGCCAGCAGCTTAAAGCGACTGAACACTGAAGCTTTCTTT.

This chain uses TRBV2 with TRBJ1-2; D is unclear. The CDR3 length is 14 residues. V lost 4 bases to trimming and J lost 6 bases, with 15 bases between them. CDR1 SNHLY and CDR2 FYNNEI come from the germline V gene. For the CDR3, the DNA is TGTGCCAGCAGTGGATCTCGAACAGCCGATGGCTACACCTTC. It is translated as CASSGSRTADGYTF.

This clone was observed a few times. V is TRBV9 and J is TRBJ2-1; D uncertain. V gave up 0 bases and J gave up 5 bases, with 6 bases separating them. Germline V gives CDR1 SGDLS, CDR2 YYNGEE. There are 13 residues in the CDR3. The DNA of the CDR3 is TGTGCCAGCAGCGTAGCGGCGGACAATGAGCAGTTCTTC. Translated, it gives CASSVAADNEQFF. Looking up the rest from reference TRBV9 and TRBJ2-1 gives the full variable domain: DSGVTQTPKHLITATGQRVTLRCSPRSGDLSVYWYQQSLDQGLQFLIQYYNGEERAKGNILERFSAQQFPDLHSELNLSSLELGDSALYFCASSVAADNEQFFGPGTRLTVL.

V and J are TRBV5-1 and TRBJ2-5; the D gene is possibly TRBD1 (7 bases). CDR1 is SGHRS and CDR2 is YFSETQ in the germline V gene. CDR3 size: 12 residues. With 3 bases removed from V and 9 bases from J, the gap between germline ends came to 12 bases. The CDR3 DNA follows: TGCGCCAGCAGCTCTACAGGGGAGGCCCAGTACTTC. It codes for CASSSTGEAQYF.

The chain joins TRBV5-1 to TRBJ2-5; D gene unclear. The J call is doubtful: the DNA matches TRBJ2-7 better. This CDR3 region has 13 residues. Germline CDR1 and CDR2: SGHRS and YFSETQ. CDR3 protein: CASRPSPPYEQYF. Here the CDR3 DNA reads TGCGCCAGCAGACCCTCCCCCCCCTACGAGCAGTACTTC.

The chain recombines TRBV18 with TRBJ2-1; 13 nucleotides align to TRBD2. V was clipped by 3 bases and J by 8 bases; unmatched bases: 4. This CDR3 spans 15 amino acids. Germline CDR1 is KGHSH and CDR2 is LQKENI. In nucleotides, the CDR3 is TGTGCCAGCTCACCGACTAGCGGGAGGTCGCATGAGCAGTTCTTC. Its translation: CASSPTSGRSHEQFF. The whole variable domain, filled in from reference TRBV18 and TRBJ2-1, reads NAGVMQNPRHLVRRRGQEARLRCSPMKGHSHVYWYRQLPEEGLKFMVYLQKENIIDESGMPKERFSAEFPKEGPSILRIQQVVRGDSAAYFCASSPTSGRSHEQFFGPGTRLTVL.

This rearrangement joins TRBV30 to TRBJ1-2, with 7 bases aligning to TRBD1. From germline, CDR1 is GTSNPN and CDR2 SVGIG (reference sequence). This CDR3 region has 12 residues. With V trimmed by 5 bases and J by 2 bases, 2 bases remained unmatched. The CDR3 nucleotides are TGTGCCTGGTCGGGACAGAACTATGGCTACACCTTC. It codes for CAWSGQNYGYTF. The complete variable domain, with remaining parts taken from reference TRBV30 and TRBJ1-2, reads SQTIHQWPATLVQPVGSPLSLECTVEGTSNPNLYWYRQAAGRGLQLLFYSVGIGQISSEVPQNLSASRPQDRQFILSSKKLLLSDSGFYLCAWSGQNYGYTFGSGTRLTVV.

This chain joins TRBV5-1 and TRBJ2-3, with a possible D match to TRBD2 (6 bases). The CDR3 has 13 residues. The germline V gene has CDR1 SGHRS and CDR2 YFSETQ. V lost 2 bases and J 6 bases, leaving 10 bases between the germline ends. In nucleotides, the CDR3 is TGCGCCAGCAGCTTTACTCTAGCGGATACGCAGTATTTT. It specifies CASSFTLADTQYF. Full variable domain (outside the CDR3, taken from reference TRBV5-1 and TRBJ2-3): KAGVTQTPRYLIKTRGQQVTLSCSPISGHRSVSWYQQTPGQGLQFLFEYFSETQRNKGNFPGRFSGRQFSNSRSEMNVSTLELGDSALYLCASSFTLADTQYFGPGTRLTVL.

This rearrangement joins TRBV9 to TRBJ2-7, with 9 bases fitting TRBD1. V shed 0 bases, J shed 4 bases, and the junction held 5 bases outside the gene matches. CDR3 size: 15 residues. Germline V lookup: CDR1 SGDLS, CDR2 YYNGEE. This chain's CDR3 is CASSVGLGQGYEQYF. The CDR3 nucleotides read TGTGCCAGCAGCGTAGGGCTTGGACAGGGGTACGAGCAGTACTTC. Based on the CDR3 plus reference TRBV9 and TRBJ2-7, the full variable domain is DSGVTQTPKHLITATGQRVTLRCSPRSGDLSVYWYQQSLDQGLQFLIQYYNGEERAKGNILERFSAQQFPDLHSELNLSSLELGDSALYFCASSVGLGQGYEQYFGPGTRLTVT.

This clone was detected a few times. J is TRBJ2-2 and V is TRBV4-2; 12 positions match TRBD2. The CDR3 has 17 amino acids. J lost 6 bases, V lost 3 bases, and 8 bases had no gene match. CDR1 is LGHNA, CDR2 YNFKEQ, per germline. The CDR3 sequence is CASSHPELAGGPGELFF. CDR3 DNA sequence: TGTGCCAGCAGCCATCCAGAGCTAGCGGGAGGGCCCGGGGAGCTGTTTTTT.

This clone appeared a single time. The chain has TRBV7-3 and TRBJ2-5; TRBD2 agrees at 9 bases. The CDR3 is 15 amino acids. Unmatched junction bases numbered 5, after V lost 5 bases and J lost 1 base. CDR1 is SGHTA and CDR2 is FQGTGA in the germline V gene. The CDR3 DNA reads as TGTGCCAGCAGCATTAGCGGGGGAATCCAAGAGACCCAGTACTTC. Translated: CASSISGGIQETQYF.

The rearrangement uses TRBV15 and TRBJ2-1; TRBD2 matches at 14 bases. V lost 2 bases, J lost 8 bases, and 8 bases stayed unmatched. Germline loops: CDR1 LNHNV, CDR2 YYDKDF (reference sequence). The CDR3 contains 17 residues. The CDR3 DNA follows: TGTGCCACCAGCAGACCGGGGACTAGCGGGGGATTGGATGAGCAGTTCTTC. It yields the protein CATSRPGTSGGLDEQFF.